The 13 T cell receptor beta chains below all came from one sample that was sequenced in a study of cytomegalovirus exposure and HLA in healthy donors. PCR involved 60 Vbeta and 13 Jbeta primers. Generated by immunoSEQ multiplex PCR, the TCRdb table keeps only in-frame clones and is missing some. The table records 82,000 or so clones, around 10% of them present only once. The sample comprised PBMCs. The receptors were gathered from a man between 60 and 75 years old in good health and CMV-seropositive.

There are a few counts of this clone. The J gene is TRBJ2-1, the V gene TRBV5-6; no definite D call. CDR1 is SGHDT, CDR2 YYEEEE, per germline. The CDR3 loop spans 15 amino acids. Trimming shortened V by 3 bases and J by 3 bases, and 13 bases separated the two germline ends. As DNA, the CDR3 is TGTGCCAGCAGCTCTCGACTGGGTGTCTACAATGAGCAGTTCTTC. Encoded protein: CASSSRLGVYNEQFF.

A few counts support this clone. The rearrangement uses TRBV5-4 and TRBJ2-3; TRBD2 matches 15 bases. The germline gives CDR1 SGHNT, CDR2 YYREEE (reference sequence). V lost 3 bases, J lost 0 bases, and 2 bases stayed unmatched. The CDR3 has 17 residues. This CDR3 reads CASSSGLAGGSTDTQYF. CDR3 bases: TGTGCCAGCAGCTCGGGACTAGCGGGGGGTAGCACAGATACGCAGTATTTT.

This clone was observed a few times. This chain links TRBV27 with TRBJ2-3; 11 bases agree with TRBD2. The CDR3 runs 16 residues. Germline V gene data show CDR1 as MNHEY and CDR2 as SMNVEV (reference sequence). V trimming: 2 bases; J trimming: 5 bases; junction bases outside the gene matches: 6. CDR3 protein: CASSLPSGRIRDTQYF. The CDR3 nucleotides are TGTGCCAGCAGTTTACCTAGCGGGAGGATTCGAGATACGCAGTATTTT.

A few counts support this clone. The chain combines TRBV6-1 with TRBJ2-5; the match to TRBD1 covers 7 bases. Unmatched junction bases numbered 8, after V lost 8 bases and J lost 2 bases. CDR3 length: 14 amino acids. Germline V lookup: CDR1 MNHNS, CDR2 SASEGT. CDR3: CASDLDRAQETQYF. The CDR3 DNA reads TGTGCCAGCGACCTCGACAGGGCACAAGAGACCCAGTACTTC.

This clone was counted between two and nine times. The rearrangement joins TRBV6-5 to TRBJ2-3, with a tentative D call TRBD1 (5 bases). V was trimmed by 0 bases and J by 6 bases, leaving 10 bases between them. The CDR3 is 14 amino acids. CDR1 is MNHEY, CDR2 SVGAGI, per germline. The CDR3 sequence: CASSYSGAHDTQYF. CDR3 DNA sequence: TGTGCCAGCAGTTACTCAGGGGCGCATGATACGCAGTATTTT.

The gene calls are TRBV18 and TRBJ1-4, with TRBD1 matching 8 bases. There are 16 residues in the CDR3. V was pared by 3 bases and J by 5 bases, with 8 bases of the junction left unmatched. Germline V gene sequence: CDR1 KGHSH, CDR2 LQKENI. The CDR3 protein is CASSPFDQGANEKLFF. The CDR3, as DNA: TGTGCCAGCTCACCGTTTGACCAGGGGGCAAATGAAAAACTGTTTTTT. The full variable domain, in which reference TRBV18 and TRBJ1-4 provide the parts outside the CDR3, is NAGVMQNPRHLVRRRGQEARLRCSPMKGHSHVYWYRQLPEEGLKFMVYLQKENIIDESGMPKERFSAEFPKEGPSILRIQQVVRGDSAAYFCASSPFDQGANEKLFFGSGTQLSVL.

The V call is TRBV30, the J call TRBJ2-1, with 12 positions matching TRBD1. Germline CDR1 reads GTSNPN; CDR2 reads SVGIG (reference sequence). The CDR3 runs to 15 residues. J lost 6 bases, V lost 2 bases, and 5 bases had no gene match. The CDR3 bases are TGTGCCTGGAGTCTGGGGACAGGGGGCGCCAATGAGCAGTTCTTC. Its translation: CAWSLGTGGANEQFF. The full variable domain, completed using reference TRBV30 and TRBJ2-1, is SQTIHQWPATLVQPVGSPLSLECTVEGTSNPNLYWYRQAAGRGLQLLFYSVGIGQISSEVPQNLSASRPQDRQFILSSKKLLLSDSGFYLCAWSLGTGGANEQFFGPGTRLTVL.

The chain couples TRBV6-6 to TRBJ2-4, with 7 bases fitting TRBD2. V lost 11 bases, J lost 6 bases, and 10 bases stayed unmatched. CDR3 length: 13 amino acids. Germline CDR1 is MNHNY and CDR2 is SVGAGI (reference sequence). The CDR3 coding sequence is TGTGCCTCAAGGGAGGGCCGGGGAAACATTCAGTACTTC. Translating it yields CASREGRGNIQYF.

This clone came up a few times. The J gene is TRBJ2-2, the V gene TRBV7-3; 9 bases fit TRBD1. Germline values: CDR1 SGHTA, CDR2 FQGTGA. The junction had 8 bases not matched to a gene; V was cut back by 10 bases and J by 5 bases. CDR3 length: 14 residues. DNA of the CDR3: TGTGCCATTTCGGACAGGGGCCCTACCGGGGAGCTGTTTTTT. It yields the protein CAISDRGPTGELFF.

The rearrangement uses TRBV6-1 and TRBJ2-7; 9 bases agree with TRBD1. CDR3 length equals 15 residues. CDR1 and CDR2 from the germline V gene are MNHNS and SASEGT. DNA for the CDR3: TGTGCCAGCACCCTGGGACAGGGTGGCTCCTACGAGCAGCACGTC. Translated: CASTLGQGGSYEQHV.

The chain employs TRBV28 and TRBJ2-5, with 11 bases identical to TRBD2. Per germline, CDR1 MDHEN and CDR2 SYDVKM. J was trimmed by 5 bases and V by 5 bases; bases with no gene match: 4. The CDR3 spans 14 residues. The CDR3 DNA reads as TGTGCCAGCAGTCCACTAGCGGGAGATGAGACCCAGTACTTC. It codes for CASSPLAGDETQYF.

The CDR3 here is CASRSLAAGNTGELFF. The CDR3 DNA is TGTGCCAGCAGATCACTAGCGGCGGGTAACACCGGGGAGCTGTTTTTT. The rearrangement joins TRBV27 to TRBJ2-2, with 8 bases aligning to TRBD2. CDR1 and CDR2 (germline): MNHEY, SMNVEV (reference sequence). This CDR3 has 16 residues. V was clipped by 6 bases and J by 2 bases; unmatched bases: 8.

The chain carries TRBV5-6 and TRBJ2-1, with 10 bases that match TRBD2. The V gene end was trimmed by 4 bases and the J gene end by 4 bases; junction bases not matched to a gene: 2. Germline V lookup: CDR1 SGHDT, CDR2 YYEEEE. The CDR3 sequence is 14 residues long. The CDR3 DNA follows: TGTGCCAGCAGCCCACTAGCGGGGTACAATGAGCAGTTCTTC. This translates into CASSPLAGYNEQFF.